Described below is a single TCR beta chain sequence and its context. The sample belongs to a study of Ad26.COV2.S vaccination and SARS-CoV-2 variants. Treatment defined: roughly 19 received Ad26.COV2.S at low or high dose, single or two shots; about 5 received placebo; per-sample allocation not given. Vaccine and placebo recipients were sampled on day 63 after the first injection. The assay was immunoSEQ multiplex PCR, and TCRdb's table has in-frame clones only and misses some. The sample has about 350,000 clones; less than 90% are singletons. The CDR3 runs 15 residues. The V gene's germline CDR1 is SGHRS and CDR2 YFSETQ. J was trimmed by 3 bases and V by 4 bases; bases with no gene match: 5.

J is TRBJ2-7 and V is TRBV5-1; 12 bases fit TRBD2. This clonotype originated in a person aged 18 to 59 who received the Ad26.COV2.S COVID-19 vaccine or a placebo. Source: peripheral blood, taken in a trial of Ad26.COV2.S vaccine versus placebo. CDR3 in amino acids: CASSAGLAGFYEQYF. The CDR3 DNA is TGCGCCAGCAGCGCGGGACTAGCGGGCTTCTACGAGCAGTACTTC. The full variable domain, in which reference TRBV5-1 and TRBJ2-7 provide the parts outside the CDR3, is KAGVTQTPRYLIKTRGQQVTLSCSPISGHRSVSWYQQTPGQGLQFLFEYFSETQRNKGNFPGRFSGRQFSNSRSEMNVSTLELGDSALYLCASSAGLAGFYEQYFGPGTRLTVT.